Detailed here is one T cell receptor beta chain. Its antigen is currently not known. Base qualities are not recorded, but no much larger clone differs from it by a single base. Library creation used the immunoSEQ multiplex PCR assay. For the multiplex PCR, a mixture combining 60 forward primers for TCR Vbeta segments and 13 reverse primers for TCR Jbeta segments was used. A multiplex PCR assay on genomic DNA amplified the CDR3 region of rearranged TCR beta genes. Amplified TCR beta libraries were sequenced as 87-base-pair reads on the Illumina HiSeq System. In the original analysis: A later analysis counted approximately 84 million unique TCR beta chains across the 690 or so repertoires, and some 12 million of these chains were shared by at least two donors. A nearest-neighbor algorithm error-corrected the raw reads and collapsed the reads into unique sequences, merging closely related sequences to remove PCR and sequencing errors. CDR3 sequences were aligned to IMGT reference sequences to assign V, D and J gene segments. For a sequence to be retained, a match of at least six nucleotides to both a V gene segment and a J gene segment was required. Rearrangements were classified as productive when the CDR3 lacked stop codons and remained in frame with V and J, and all other rearrangements were classified as non-productive. Following IMGT convention, CDR3 was defined as the stretch from the second conserved V-encoded cysteine to the conserved J-encoded phenylalanine. The earlier analysis of roughly 590 of the donors excluded any sequence lacking an unambiguous match to a single V gene segment. An earlier analysis of 587 of the donors called V segments functional above 56.7% productive rearrangements and segregating when the between-donor standard deviation exceeded 5%. A statistical classification framework was built to diagnose cytomegalovirus status from the catalog of TCR beta chain sequences. A later analysis assigned V and J genes by comparing TCR nucleotide sequences with IMGT/GENE-DB human TR gene sequences. Using the TCRdist pipeline, a later analysis assigned CDR3 sequences along with most-parsimonious VDJ recombination scenarios. In a later analysis, each TCR beta chain was defined by its CDR3 amino acid sequence together with its V-gene family, and reads lacking a unique V-gene family were excluded. A later analysis removed 450 to 600 highly shared, low-generation-probability nucleotide sequences to deal with suspected cross-contamination and a sequencing artifact. In a later analysis, a clonal expansion index was calculated for each public chain from normalized within-repertoire ranks of inferred template counts. A later analysis computed generation probabilities with a VDJ recombination model fitted to out-of-frame rearrangements, and checked the results against IGoR. In a later analysis, TCR-TCR, TCR-HLA and TCR-CMV co-occurrence was scored with hypergeometric tests, and a repertoire-size bias correction was applied to TCR pairs. A later analysis estimated false discovery rates by permuting HLA or CMV assignments 20 times. In a later analysis, co-occurring TCRs were grouped using DBSCAN, with TCRdist sequence similarity added in when clustering inside HLA-allele-positive subsets. Co-occurrence clustering excluded repertoires with fewer than 30,000 or more than 120,000 public chains, plus five with anomalous nucleotide sharing. TCRdb re-hosts the immuneACCESS table, in-frame sequences only. Its copies lack some clones; in the studies checked, an unresolved V gene accounts for under half of them, and the cause for the rest is not known. V, J and clone size are taken as reported in that table, and D and trimming were inferred from the DNA itself. Counted in this sample were approximately 120,000 clones; less than 80% of them appeared once. In total, the top ten clones hold 7.7% of the sample.

The CDR3 runs 15 amino acids, cysteine and phenylalanine included. CDR3 DNA only is kept here, 45 bases in frame from base 1. From a lookup of the germline V gene, CDR1 and CDR2 are MGHRA and YSYEKL. The V end gives up 4 bases and the J end 0 bases, leaving 4 bases in the junction not matched to a gene. The record originates from a study of cytomegalovirus exposure and HLA in healthy donors (dated by TCRdb to about 2017). As for the study more broadly: An earlier analysis of about 560 of the donors reported 276 Gb of sequence data and 117 million unique TCR beta sequences obtained from about 200 million T cells. An early release covering roughly 640 HLA-typed donors comprised around 300 gigabases of sequencing data and roughly 85 million unique TCR sequences. Of the approximately 400 genotyped donors, approximately 83% fell in the genetic ancestry cluster associated with self-reported Caucasian donors. The study aimed to test whether signatures of past pathogen exposure could be identified by cataloging public T cell receptors. Using immunosequencing, the study profiled T cell repertoires from roughly 650 subjects and related those repertoires to cytomegalovirus serostatus. In addition to the first cohort of 666 subjects, a separate validation cohort of 130 or so different subjects was used. High-throughput TCR immunosequencing, statistical association of individual TCRs with disease status, and machine learning were combined to predict cytomegalovirus infection status. To study patterns of TCR occurrence, a later analysis re-analyzed previously published TCR beta repertoires from 650 to 750 donors and added high-resolution HLA genotyping. Rather than drawing on any new phenotypic data, the later analysis identified candidate immune exposures from TCR beta sequences and the way those sequences occurred across donors. In an earlier analysis of roughly 580 of the donors, high-throughput TCR beta sequencing was used to judge whether each TCR beta V gene segment behaved as functional or pseudogenic. Donor age, sex, ethnicity and CMV serostatus were collected together with the repertoire data. Genome-wide SNP genotypes for about 65% of the 666 donors were used in a later genetic analysis, which treated that subset as a discovery cohort. Every discovery cohort repertoire had been produced on one sequencing platform. HLA typing covered class I and class II loci at four-digit resolution. The number of typed donors differed by locus: roughly 620-640 for A, B, C, DRB1 and DQB1; 522 for DQA1; some 590 for DPA1; and some 430 for DPB1. Four or five DR-DQ haplotypes were handled as single units for association and clustering, since linkage in the cohort was strong. On average, around 200,000 unique TCR beta nucleotide sequences were sequenced per donor among a few hundred genotyped donors of the cohort, with about 19% of those sequences being non-productive. Overall study outcomes, separate from this receptor: Linkage disequilibrium might explain the correlated functional status among segregating V segments, but an unknown experimental factor could not be excluded. In a later analysis, HLA-associated TCR beta chains showed more clonal expansion and lower generation probabilities than non-associated chains that were equally common. A cluster of highly shared sequence variants was judged likely to represent a technical artifact of the sequencing pipeline. The only immune exposure information available for the cohort was CMV serostatus. A further reported finding was that TCR beta sequences accurately predicted the HLA-A and HLA-B alleles for most subjects in the first cohort. Some IMGT-functional V segments, including TRBV6-2 and TRBV6-3, could not be told apart with the 87-base-pair reads, so those segments were excluded. Because some donors lacked HLA typing at each locus, the association tests relied only on the typed subset. The authors suggested that the approach could potentially be extended to other disease states and immunological phenotypes. In a later analysis, several top co-occurrence clusters were reported to appear linked to parvovirus B19, influenza, CMV and Epstein-Barr virus. Specific HLA alleles were associated with 15,000 to 20,000 TCR beta sequences at a false discovery rate of 0.05 in a later analysis. A few of the identified cytomegalovirus-associated TCR beta chains were confirmed in vitro to be specific for cytomegalovirus antigens. A later genetic analysis associated a missense DCLRE1C variant with V-gene and J-gene trimming of TCR beta chains, and an independent cohort replicated the association. A later analysis found that TCR association rates varied across HLA loci, with DRB1 alleles showing the most associated TCRs and HLA-C alleles the fewest. A later genetic analysis reported fewer N-insertions in productive TCRs among donors in an Asian-associated ancestry cluster than the roughly 620-donor mean. Cytomegalovirus status was reported to be diagnosed by the classifier with high specificity and sensitivity in both the original and validation cohorts. An earlier analysis of approximately 590 of the donors showed that most TCR beta V segments appeared in productive rearrangements either about 87% or about 30% of the time, which broadly matched IMGT annotations. When HLA alleles, especially DR and DQ, strongly co-occurred, TCR associations were difficult to assign to individual alleles. According to a later analysis, most CMV-associated TCR beta chains appeared to be HLA-restricted, and the HLA associations seemed to be driven largely by CMV exposure. In this cohort, only TCR beta chains were sequenced, and detectable features were limited by the absence of alpha or paired-chain data. Because counts were too low, approximately 15 rarely observed V segments, including chromosome 9 orphons, were excluded from the earlier analysis of 587 of the donors. Across donors, most TCR sequences were observed very rarely, whereas some public TCRs were present in many individuals. A total of 164 TCR beta chains were listed by the study as associated with cytomegalovirus. The presence/absence analyses assumed that sequencing depth was roughly uniform across donors, and that assumption may not be true.

In total, more than 500 healthy bone marrow donors made up the cohort. At the time of sampling, every cohort member was nominally healthy, though immune exposures that went unrecorded were likely present. The donor tested CMV seropositive and was one of the 289 seropositive cohort members. Every donor gave a peripheral blood sample, and the peripheral blood mononuclear cells from that sample were used for TCR beta sequencing. Genomic DNA extraction from the blood cell samples was performed with the Qiagen DNeasy Blood Extraction Kit. The receptor chain draws on TRBV4-1 and TRBJ2-7, with TRBD2 identical over 9 junction bases. The TCR was taken from a woman in her 50s in good health and CMV-seropositive. Specimen: PBMCs. The CDR3 has the sequence CASSRYSGSSYEQYF. The nucleotides are TGCGCCAGCAGCCGATATAGCGGGAGCTCCTACGAGCAGTACTTC.